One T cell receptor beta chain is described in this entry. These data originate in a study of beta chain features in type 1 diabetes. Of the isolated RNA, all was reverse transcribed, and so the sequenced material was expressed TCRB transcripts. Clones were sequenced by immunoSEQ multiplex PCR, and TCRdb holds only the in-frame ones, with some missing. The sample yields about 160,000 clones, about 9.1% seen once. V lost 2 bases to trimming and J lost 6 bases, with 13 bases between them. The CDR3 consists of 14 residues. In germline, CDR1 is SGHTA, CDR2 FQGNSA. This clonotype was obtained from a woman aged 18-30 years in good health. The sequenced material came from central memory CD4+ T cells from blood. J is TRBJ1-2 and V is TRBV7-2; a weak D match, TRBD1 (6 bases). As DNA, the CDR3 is TGTGCCAGCAGCTTAAGCCGGGACACGGATGGCTACACCTTC. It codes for CASSLSRDTDGYTF.